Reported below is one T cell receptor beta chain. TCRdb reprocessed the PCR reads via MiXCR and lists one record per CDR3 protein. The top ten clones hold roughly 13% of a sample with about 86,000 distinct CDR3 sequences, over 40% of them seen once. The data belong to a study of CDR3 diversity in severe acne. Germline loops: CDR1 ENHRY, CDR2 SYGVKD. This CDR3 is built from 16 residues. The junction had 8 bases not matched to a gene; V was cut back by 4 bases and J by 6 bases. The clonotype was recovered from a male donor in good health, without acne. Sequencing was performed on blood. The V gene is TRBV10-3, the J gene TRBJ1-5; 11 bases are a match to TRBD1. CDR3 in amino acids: CAISAIGTGGIQPQHF. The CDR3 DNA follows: TGTGCCATCAGTGCCATCGGGACAGGGGGGATTCAGCCCCAGCATTTT.